This entry concerns a single T cell receptor beta chain. This specimen comes from a study of T cell changes during pregnancy in multiple sclerosis. This table comes from immunoSEQ multiplex PCR, and its TCRdb copy is limited to in-frame clones, with some not included. This sample yields fewer than 45,000 clones, of which approximately 90% are seen a single time; 0.7% to 0.8% belongs to the top ten. The material sequenced was CD4+ T cells from peripheral blood mononuclear cells, taken after pregnancy. The receptor was isolated from a female donor in good health, enrolled as a control in a pregnancy study.

The CDR3 DNA reads as TGTGCCAGCAGTTTGGGGACAGGGACAGATACGCAGTATTTT. It codes for CASSLGTGTDTQYF. This sequence joins TRBV6-7 and TRBJ2-3, with 9 positions matching TRBD1. TRBV6-7 is assigned to the ORF class and has an uncertain function. The CDR3 consists of 14 residues. V lost 4 bases and J lost 3; bases outside the gene matches: 2.